A single sample gave rise to the 10 T cell receptor beta chains below, sequenced in a study of CD8+ T cells in alopecia areata. Reverse transcribed after extraction, RNA yielded cDNA as the sequencing template. Clones were sequenced by immunoSEQ multiplex PCR, and TCRdb holds only the in-frame ones, with some missing. The data show approximately 150,000 clones, less than 80% seen once. Here the sequenced sample was CD8+ T cells sorted from blood, taken at week 0. The source of these receptors is a human donor with alopecia areata.

In DNA form, the CDR3 reads TGTGCCAGCAGTTCACGACAGGGGAGCTACCAAGAGACCCAGTACTTC. Protein: CASSSRQGSYQETQYF. The chain joins TRBV27 to TRBJ2-5; 8 nucleotides match TRBD1. V was pared by 4 bases and J by 0 bases, with 7 bases of the junction left unmatched. The germline V gene has CDR1 MNHEY and CDR2 SMNVEV (reference sequence). This CDR3 comprises 16 residues.

V usage is TRBV7-3 and J usage is TRBJ2-7; 9 nucleotides align to TRBD1. The CDR3 is 15 residues long. V gave up 5 bases and J gave up 6 bases; unmatched junction bases: 11. CDR1 is SGHTA, CDR2 FQGTGA, per germline. The CDR3 nucleotides read TGTGCCAGCAGCCTTAACCGGGACAGGGTGAGCGAGCAGTACTTC. Amino acids: CASSLNRDRVSEQYF.

V usage is TRBV5-1 and J usage is TRBJ2-7; D is perhaps TRBD1 (6 bases). CDR3 size: 12 residues. CDR1 and CDR2 (germline): SGHRS, YFSETQ. Trimming took 4 bases from V and 4 from J, leaving 9 bases between them. CDR3 protein: CASSHTGYEQYF. The CDR3 region has the DNA TGCGCCAGCAGCCATACAGGGTACGAGCAGTACTTC. Full variable domain (outside the CDR3, taken from reference TRBV5-1 and TRBJ2-7): KAGVTQTPRYLIKTRGQQVTLSCSPISGHRSVSWYQQTPGQGLQFLFEYFSETQRNKGNFPGRFSGRQFSNSRSEMNVSTLELGDSALYLCASSHTGYEQYFGPGTRLTVT.

The chain uses TRBV5-1 and TRBJ2-7; D is ambiguous. Germline V gene sequence: CDR1 SGHRS, CDR2 YFSETQ. The CDR3 totals 12 residues. Trimming removed 4 bases from V and 3 bases from J, with 8 bases in between. The CDR3 region has the DNA TGCGCCAGCAGCGAAAACTACTACGAGCAGTACTTC. It is translated as CASSENYYEQYF.

The rearrangement links TRBV7-9 to TRBJ2-1; 7 positions agree with TRBD2. With 3 bases clipped from V and 5 bases from J, the junction kept 7 bases outside the gene matches. Germline assignment: CDR1 SEHNR and CDR2 FQNEAQ (reference sequence). This CDR3 has 15 amino acids. CDR3 sequence: CASSLGEGGDNEQFF. The CDR3 DNA reads TGTGCCAGCAGCTTGGGGGAGGGCGGAGACAATGAGCAGTTCTTC.

The V gene is TRBV4-2, the J gene TRBJ2-1, with 9 bases lining up with TRBD2. Per germline, CDR1 LGHNA and CDR2 YNFKEQ. The J segment lost 7 bases and the V segment lost 0 bases, leaving 7 bases of the junction unmatched. The CDR3 runs 16 residues. As DNA, the CDR3 is TGTGCCAGCAGCCAAGATTTAGCGGGGGCCAATAATGAGCAGTTCTTC. This gives the protein CASSQDLAGANNEQFF.

The chain joins TRBV6-1 to TRBJ1-1, with 7 bases fitting TRBD1. V lost 7 bases to trimming and J lost 3 bases; unmatched junction nucleotides: 11. CDR3 length equals 15 residues. The germline V gene has CDR1 MNHNS and CDR2 SASEGT. Here the CDR3 DNA reads TGTGCCAGCACCCTTTCTTTTACAGGGGACACTGAAGCTTTCTTT. Translation: CASTLSFTGDTEAFF.

V usage is TRBV29-1 and J usage is TRBJ1-2; maybe TRBD1 (5 bases). Germline values: CDR1 SQVTM, CDR2 ANQGSEA. The length of the CDR3 is 12 residues. CDR3 region: CRADEGAYGYTF. The CDR3 DNA reads TGCAGAGCTGATGAAGGGGCCTATGGCTACACCTTC.

This clone was seen a handful of times. CDR3 DNA: TGTGCCTGGAGTGGAGGGGACAGGGCGAACACCGGGGAGCTGTTTTTT. Translated: CAWSGGDRANTGELFF. The chain is built from TRBV30 and TRBJ2-2; 9 bases match TRBD1. Germline values: CDR1 GTSNPN, CDR2 SVGIG (reference sequence). The CDR3 loop spans 16 amino acids. V was clipped by 1 base and J by 0 bases; unmatched bases: 3.

The genes are TRBV13 and TRBJ2-3; 8 nucleotides align to TRBD2. Germline-derived CDR1 and CDR2 are PRHDT and FYEKMQ (reference sequence). V trimming: 0 bases; J trimming: 1 base; junction bases outside the gene matches: 0. The CDR3 is made up of 15 amino acids. CDR3 DNA: TGTGCCAGCAGCTTAGGGCGGGGGGGCACAGATACGCAGTATTTT. Residues: CASSLGRGGTDTQYF.